One and the same sample provided the 20 T cell receptor beta chains below, sequenced in a study of T cells after yellow fever vaccination. One entry per CDR3 protein results from TCRdb running MiXCR on the 5' RACE reads. The sample lists 300,000 to 450,000 distinct CDR3 sequences; 7% to 10% were seen once. Sequenced material: PBMCs, taken about 49 days after the first yellow fever vaccination. The receptors shown here come from a man aged 18 to 29 who received the YFV17D yellow fever vaccine.

The chain recombines TRBV6-2 or TRBV6-3 with TRBJ2-3; D uncertain. Trimming took 0 bases from V and 4 from J, leaving 8 bases between them. The CDR3 runs 14 residues. Germline lookup yields CDR1 MNHEY and CDR2 SVGEGT. For the CDR3, the DNA is TGTGCCAGCAGTTACTCCCCAGAGGCAGATACGCAGTATTTT. This gives the protein CASSYSPEADTQYF.

This clonotype was observed a handful of times. The chain carries TRBV10-3 and TRBJ2-7; a possible D gene is TRBD1 (6 bases). V was trimmed by 0 bases and J by 5 bases, leaving 17 bases between them. The CDR3 length is 16 residues. The germline CDR1 and CDR2 sequences are ENHRY and SYGVKD. The CDR3 sequence is CAISESGRGYGDEQYF. DNA for the CDR3: TGTGCCATCAGTGAGTCGGGCAGGGGTTACGGAGACGAGCAGTACTTC.

The chain is built from TRBV29-1 and TRBJ2-7; 7 positions match TRBD1. The germline CDR1 and CDR2 sequences are SQVTM and ANQGSEA. There are 12 residues in the CDR3. Trimming at V came to 6 bases and at J to 5 bases, leaving 7 bases not matched to a gene. The CDR3 DNA is TGCAGCGTCGCGACAGGGTTTGACGAGCAGTACTTC. Protein sequence: CSVATGFDEQYF.

This clonotype was counted many times. V usage is TRBV7-2 and J usage is TRBJ2-7; 9 bases align to TRBD1. Germline loops: CDR1 SGHTA, CDR2 FQGNSA. The V gene end was trimmed by 2 bases and the J gene end by 5 bases; junction bases not matched to a gene: 7. The CDR3 contains 15 residues. CDR3 in amino acids: CASSLKGQGFDEQYF. The CDR3 nucleotides read TGTGCCAGCAGCTTAAAGGGACAGGGATTTGACGAGCAGTACTTC.

This clonotype occurred a few times. CDR3 in DNA: TGTGCTAGTGGCTTTCACAGGGACTTGAACACTGAAGCTTTCTTT. Translated, it gives CASGFHRDLNTEAFF. The chain has TRBV12-5 and TRBJ1-1; the D gene is possibly TRBD1 (6 bases). Germline-derived CDR1 and CDR2 are LGHNT and FRNRAP. V lost 6 bases and J lost 0, with 14 bases in between. The CDR3 sequence is 15 residues long.

This clonotype was seen a few times. The chain employs TRBV10-3 and TRBJ1-4; D remains ambiguous. The CDR3 loop spans 14 amino acids. Trimming left V 2 bases short and J 3 bases short, with 7 bases between. From germline, CDR1 is ENHRY and CDR2 SYGVKD. Here the CDR3 reads CAISEGSPNEKLFF. The CDR3 bases are TGTGCCATCAGTGAGGGCTCGCCTAATGAAAAACTGTTTTTT.

This clonotype was recorded many times. The rearrangement uses TRBV27 and TRBJ2-7, with a possible D match to TRBD2 (5 bases). Germline V gene data show CDR1 as MNHEY and CDR2 as SMNVEV (reference sequence). The CDR3 consists of 13 residues. V was clipped by 3 bases and J by 5 bases, with 11 bases between them. CDR3 sequence: CASSFSGNNEQYF. CDR3 DNA sequence: TGTGCCAGCAGTTTCAGCGGAAACAACGAGCAGTACTTC.

The CDR3: CCESSGPQETQYF. In DNA form, the CDR3 reads TGCTGTGAATCCTCGGGGCCCCAAGAGACCCAGTACTTC. The chain uses TRBV20-1 and TRBJ2-5; D tentatively reads TRBD1 or TRBD2 (5 bases each). This CDR3 contains 13 residues. Germline V gives CDR1 DFQATT, CDR2 SNEGSKA (reference sequence).

The chain combines TRBV14 with TRBJ1-4; D not resolved. The length of the CDR3 is 13 residues. V lost 0 bases and J 6 bases, leaving 5 bases between the germline ends. Per the germline V gene, CDR1 is SGHDN and CDR2 is FVKESK. The CDR3 reads CASSQDPDEKLFF. CDR3 DNA sequence: TGTGCCAGCAGCCAAGACCCGGATGAAAAACTGTTTTTT.

The CDR3 sequence is CATSGQGTDNSPLHF. CDR3 DNA sequence: TGTGCCACCAGCGGACAGGGGACCGATAATTCACCCCTCCACTTT. The V and J genes are TRBV15 and TRBJ1-6; 9 positions match TRBD1. The CDR3 has 15 amino acids. Germline CDR1 and CDR2: LNHNV and YYDKDF (reference sequence). Trimming took 5 bases from V and 5 from J; bases not matched to a gene: 4.

The chain links TRBV3-1 to TRBJ2-5; D is unresolved. The CDR3 covers 14 residues. Trimming took off 3 bases at V and 1 base at J, with 9 bases between the two ends. Germline loops: CDR1 LGHDT, CDR2 YNNKEL (reference sequence). In DNA form, the CDR3 reads TGTGCCAGCAGCCACGAGACACTCCAAGAGACCCAGTACTTC. Amino acid sequence: CASSHETLQETQYF.

This clonotype was detected many times. This chain's CDR3 is CSAVGGTDEQYF. CDR3 DNA: TGCAGTGCTGTGGGGGGAACGGACGAGCAGTACTTC. This rearrangement joins TRBV20-1 to TRBJ2-7; D possibly corresponds to TRBD2 (6 bases). The germline CDR1 and CDR2 sequences are DFQATT and SNEGSKA (reference sequence). This CDR3 has 12 residues. With 5 bases removed from V and 5 bases from J, the gap between germline ends came to 13 bases.

In its sample, this clonotype was seen a few times. This chain uses TRBV4-2 with TRBJ2-3; 8 bases fit TRBD2. Germline CDR1 reads LGHNA; CDR2 reads YNFKEQ. Trimming at V came to 2 bases and at J to 2 bases, leaving 3 bases not matched to a gene. The CDR3 spans 15 residues. CDR3 loop: CASSQSSGYTDTQYF. The CDR3 DNA reads TGTGCCAGCAGCCAATCTAGCGGGTACACAGATACGCAGTATTTT.

This clonotype was seen at least ten times. The chain uses TRBV2 and TRBJ2-3, with D hard to call. Trimming removed 6 bases from V and 0 bases from J, with 13 bases in between. This CDR3 contains 15 residues. Germline loops: CDR1 SNHLY, CDR2 FYNNEI. Here the CDR3 reads CASRATSDSTDTQYF. CDR3 bases: TGTGCCAGCAGGGCTACGTCGGATAGCACAGATACGCAGTATTTT.

The chain has TRBV5-1 and TRBJ2-5; no firm D call. The V end lost 7 bases, the J end lost 2 bases, and 9 bases lay between the germline ends. The CDR3 is 12 amino acids. The V gene's germline CDR1 is SGHRS and CDR2 YFSETQ. The CDR3 DNA is TGCGCCAGCCGGTTCAGACAAGAGACCCAGTACTTC. Protein sequence: CASRFRQETQYF.

The chain joins TRBV4-2 to TRBJ2-1, with D maybe TRBD2 (6 bases). Germline CDR1 LGHNA, CDR2 YNFKEQ. Trimming cost V 6 bases and J 0 bases, with 24 bases left between them. The CDR3 consists of 19 residues. CDR3 amino acids: CASSGRRATEAGSYNEQFF. CDR3 DNA: TGTGCCAGCAGTGGGAGGCGGGCGACAGAGGCGGGCTCCTACAATGAGCAGTTCTTC.

This clonotype was recorded a few times. The rearrangement links TRBV4-1 to TRBJ2-2, with D possibly called TRBD1 or TRBD2 (6 bases each). The germline V and J ends were trimmed by 4 bases and 7 bases, with 16 bases remaining between them. CDR1 is MGHRA and CDR2 is YSYEKL in the germline V gene. There are 15 residues in the CDR3. CDR3: CASSPPSGAVGELFF. CDR3 bases: TGCGCCAGCAGCCCGCCCTCGGGGGCGGTCGGGGAGCTGTTTTTT.

This clonotype turned up a few times. The chain recombines TRBV24-1 with TRBJ2-3; 8 bases map to TRBD2. Losses at the gene ends were 4 bases for V and 4 bases for J; bases not matched to a gene: 3. CDR1 and CDR2 (germline): KGHDR, SFDVKD. The CDR3 covers 14 residues. CDR3 nucleotide sequence: TGTGCCACCAGTGACGGGGGGGCATCAGATACGCAGTATTTT. It translates to CATSDGGASDTQYF.

This clonotype has a count of ten or more. The chain is built from TRBV5-6 and TRBJ2-7, with 10 bases fitting TRBD2. J lost 1 base, V lost 2 bases, and 3 bases had no gene match. This CDR3 spans 15 amino acids. CDR1 and CDR2 (germline): SGHDT, YYEEEE. The CDR3 loop reads CASSLAGGRSYEQYF. The CDR3 DNA reads TGTGCCAGCAGCTTAGCGGGGGGGCGGTCCTACGAGCAGTACTTC.

This clonotype was seen more than once but under ten times. This chain uses TRBV4-3 with TRBJ2-1; possible D gene TRBD2, 6 bases. From germline, CDR1 is LGHNA and CDR2 YSLEER. The CDR3 has 17 amino acids. V was clipped by 1 base and J by 5 bases, with 18 bases between them. The CDR3 reads CASSQVYSAGMDNEQFF. CDR3 nucleotide sequence: TGCGCCAGCAGCCAAGTATACTCGGCGGGGATGGACAATGAGCAGTTCTTC.